This T cell receptor (beta chain) was captured by sequencing in a study of response to subunit inactivated influenza vaccine. TCRdb re-called the RT-PCR reads with MiXCR, one entry per CDR3 protein. The sample holds about 520,000 distinct CDR3 sequences, roughly 23% seen once. Comment on this clonotype: As yet, its antigen is unknown.

The study, taken as a whole, reports: T cells newly recruited by each seasonal influenza vaccination are few, the authors suggested.

With 5 bases removed from V and 0 bases from J, the gap between germline ends came to 8 bases. The CDR3 contains 13 residues. Germline CDR1 DFQATT, CDR2 SNEGSKA (reference sequence). The clonotype comes from a man aged 50-60 years who received an inactivated influenza vaccine. The sample was CD4+ T cells sorted from PBMCs, taken more than 4 days after vaccination. This chain links TRBV20-1 with TRBJ1-5, with D maybe TRBD1 (5 bases). The CDR3 sequence is CSAGGHSNQPQHF. The CDR3 bases are TGCAGTGCTGGCGGACATAGCAATCAGCCCCAGCATTTT.